This T cell receptor beta chain appears in the sequencing data of a study of T cell changes during pregnancy in multiple sclerosis. Sequencing was performed with immunoSEQ multiplex PCR; in TCRdb, only in-frame clones are kept and a portion is missing. There are 50,000 to 70,000 clones in the sample; roughly nine tenths occur only once, and roughly 5.2% lies in the top ten. The CDR3 has 16 amino acids. Trimming took 0 bases from V and 1 from J; bases not matched to a gene: 3. Germline CDR1 reads SGDLS; CDR2 reads YYNGEE. The starting material was CD8+ T cells from peripheral blood mononuclear cells, obtained before pregnancy. This clonotype was sampled from a female donor with multiple sclerosis, enrolled in a pregnancy study. V is TRBV9 and J is TRBJ2-2, with TRBD1 identical over 7 bases. The CDR3 protein is CASSVEGTVNTGELFF. The CDR3 DNA reads as TGTGCCAGCAGCGTAGAAGGGACAGTGAACACCGGGGAGCTGTTTTTT.